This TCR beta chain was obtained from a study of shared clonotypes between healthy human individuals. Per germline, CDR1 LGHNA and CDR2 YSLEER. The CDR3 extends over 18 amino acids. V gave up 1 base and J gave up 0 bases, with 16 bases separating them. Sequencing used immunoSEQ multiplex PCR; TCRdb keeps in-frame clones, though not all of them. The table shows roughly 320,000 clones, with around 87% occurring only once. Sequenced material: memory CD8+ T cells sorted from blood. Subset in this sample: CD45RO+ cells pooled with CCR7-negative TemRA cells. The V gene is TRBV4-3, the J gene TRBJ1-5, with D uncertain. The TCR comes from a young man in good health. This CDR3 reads CASSQGVQDLYSNQPQHF. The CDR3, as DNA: TGCGCCAGCAGCCAAGGAGTCCAGGACCTCTATAGCAATCAGCCCCAGCATTTT.